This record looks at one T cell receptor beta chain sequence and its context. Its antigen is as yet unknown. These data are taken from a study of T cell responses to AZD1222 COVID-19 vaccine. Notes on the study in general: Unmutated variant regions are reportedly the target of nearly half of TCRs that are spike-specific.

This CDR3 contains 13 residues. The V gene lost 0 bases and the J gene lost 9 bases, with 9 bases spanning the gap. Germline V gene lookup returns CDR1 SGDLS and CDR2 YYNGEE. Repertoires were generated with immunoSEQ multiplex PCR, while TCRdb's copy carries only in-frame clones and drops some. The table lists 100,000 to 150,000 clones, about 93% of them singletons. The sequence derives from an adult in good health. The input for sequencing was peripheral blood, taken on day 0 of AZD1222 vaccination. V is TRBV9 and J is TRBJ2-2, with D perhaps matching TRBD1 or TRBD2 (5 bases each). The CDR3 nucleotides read TGTGCCAGCAGCGTAGGGGGGAAGCGGGAGCTGTTTTTT. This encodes CASSVGGKRELFF.